These T cell receptor beta chains were read from a single sample in a study of early T cells in non-severe SARS-CoV-2 infection. Each CDR3 protein gets one entry after TCRdb re-called the 5' RACE reads with MiXCR. The sample shows approximately 90,000 distinct CDR3 sequences, approximately 12% of them seen only once. The material was whole blood, obtained at baseline. The source is an adult who was a healthcare worker with PCR-confirmed SARS-CoV-2 infection or an uninfected control (not recorded which). Both conserved end residues are part of each CDR3. The order of the fields is CDR3 length, J gene, V gene, CDR3 protein.

>17|TRBJ2-6|TRBV3-1
CASSQGGGSAGANVLTF
>12|TRBJ2-2|TRBV12-3/TRBV12-4
CASKEGAGELFF
>18|TRBJ2-3|TRBV7-6
CASSPLAGGRGATDTQYF
>17|TRBJ1-1|TRBV20-1
CSAHLASQGATNTEAFF
>14|TRBJ1-6|TRBV28
CASIRRTYNSPLHF
>13|TRBJ2-7|TRBV3-1
CASSRLTGYEQYF
>10|TRBJ1-4|TRBV29-1
CSALGAKLFF
>13|TRBJ2-7|TRBV10-1
CASSQGLGYEQYF
>15|TRBJ1-2|TRBV18
CASSPTGRSDYGYTF
>16|TRBJ2-1|TRBV6-5
CASSYSPSGTYNEQFF
>18|TRBJ2-7|TRBV25-1
CASSETSGRGVIPYEQYF
>18|TRBJ1-5|TRBV19
CASSINWGGYYSNQPQHF
>16|TRBJ1-5|TRBV28
CASSFLMRQLNQPQHF
>14|TRBJ2-1|TRBV6-4
CASSVSGGADEQFF
>15|TRBJ1-5|TRBV5-1
CASSLSANSNQPQHF
>18|TRBJ2-1|TRBV19
CASSINGLGLAYHNEQFF
>15|TRBJ2-1|TRBV12-3/TRBV12-4
CASSSRTSGYNEQFF
>15|TRBJ2-3|TRBV7-9
CASSLGADSTDTQYF
>17|TRBJ2-1|TRBV11-2
CASSLEPSRDLQDEQFF
>11|TRBJ2-5|TRBV12-3/TRBV12-4
CASTLSDTQYF
>13|TRBJ1-1|TRBV7-8
CASSLEGNTEAFF
>13|TRBJ1-1|TRBV6-6
CASRVDGHTEAFF
>15|TRBJ2-7|TRBV19
CASSMRGEGTYEQYF
>14|TRBJ2-3|TRBV30
CACLPFRFTDTQYF
>14|TRBJ1-2|TRBV30
CATSRRTGMGGYTF
>14|TRBJ2-4|TRBV20-1
CSARSRLGGSIQYF
>12|TRBJ1-1|TRBV20-1
CSGPQRNTEAFF
>19|TRBJ2-1|TRBV11-2
CASSPLGRAAAGGHNEQFF
>15|TRBJ2-7|TRBV25-1
CASSGEDRGSYEQYF
>15|TRBJ1-4|TRBV5-1
CASSLFRGPNEKLFF
>13|TRBJ1-1|TRBV4-1
CASSLTRDREAFF
>15|TRBJ2-1|TRBV7-8
CASSLVAGGHNEQFF
>13|TRBJ2-1|TRBV20-1
CSARAGGVNEQFF
>14|TRBJ2-7|TRBV7-9
CASSLTGGESEQYF
>16|TRBJ2-1|TRBV7-6
CASSPTGHQIYNEQFF
>15|TRBJ1-1|TRBV9
CASSGAKGMNTEAFF
>15|TRBJ1-2|TRBV3-1
CASSPSGRANYGYTF
>13|TRBJ1-2|TRBV20-1
CSARDLSPYGYTF
>13|TRBJ1-3|TRBV25-1
CASSQPSENTIYF
>13|TRBJ1-4|TRBV12-3/TRBV12-4
CASSSKGVSGLFF
>19|TRBJ2-1|TRBV11-2
CASSRTSPLLPSNYNEQFF
>16|TRBJ2-1|TRBV6-1
CASSDRRQTSYNEQFF
>11|TRBJ1-5|TRBV28
CAIGRSQPQHF
>14|TRBJ2-1|TRBV2
CASSEQGQYNEQFF